This T cell receptor beta chain was obtained from a study of blood T cell repertoires in COVID-19. Turning to the study itself: T cells, B-cell-depleted T cells, or PBMCs supplied cDNA or gDNA.

People in the exposed group encountered a COVID-19 case within 2 weeks before entering the study. V was clipped by 6 bases and J by 2 bases, with 16 bases between them. The CDR3 extends over 15 amino acids. In germline, CDR1 is LNHDA, CDR2 SQIVND (reference sequence). This clone came up once. Original processing notes: Cell counts per sample came from amplifying reference gene primers. TCRdb keeps only in-frame clones here, not all; method: immunoSEQ multiplex PCR. That table furnishes V, J and clone size, whereas the DNA furnished D and trimming. The sample shows around 64,000 clones, under 80% of them seen only once.

This chain uses TRBV19 with TRBJ2-5, with TRBD2 as a possible D gene (6 bases). This sequence was found in a woman in her sixties who had been exposed to COVID-19. Sequencing was carried out using PBMCs or T cells enriched from blood (not recorded which). This CDR3 reads CASSTSAGPQETQYF. The CDR3 DNA follows: TGTGCCAGTAGCACCTCGGCGGGACCACAAGAGACCCAGTACTTC.